A single sample gave rise to the 9 T cell receptor beta chains below, sequenced in a study of blood T cells in healthy people across ages. Sample-barcoded 5' priming and a J-beta primer mix drove a second PCR of about 6 to 12 cycles. A single record per CDR3 protein comes from TCRdb applying MiXCR to the 5' RACE reads. The table includes about 1.6 million distinct CDR3 sequences, approximately 32% detected once. Sequencing was carried out using blood. The receptors shown here come from a young woman in good health.

As regards this clonotype: At one end, the junction sequence differs from germline, possibly due to a read error. The chain is built from TRBV30 and TRBJ2-2; the match to TRBD2 covers 10 bases. The germline gives CDR1 GTSNPN, CDR2 SVGIG (reference sequence). This CDR3 has 14 amino acids. In DNA form, the CDR3 reads TGCGCCTGGAGGACTAGCGGAAACACCGGGGAGCTGTTTTTT. Amino acid sequence: CAWRTSGNTGELFF. Looking up the rest from reference TRBV30 and TRBJ2-2 gives the full variable domain: SQTIHQWPATLVQPVGSPLSLECTVEGTSNPNLYWYRQAAGRGLQLLFYSVGIGQISSEVPQNLSASRPQDRQFILSSKKLLLSDSGFYLCAWRTSGNTGELFFGEGSRLTVL.

The chain is built from TRBV7-2 and TRBJ2-5, with 7 nucleotides matching TRBD1. The CDR3 runs to 15 residues. Germline CDR1 reads SGHTA; CDR2 reads FQGNSA. V was clipped by 2 bases and J by 1 base; unmatched bases: 4. The CDR3 nucleotides are TGTGCCAGCAGCTTACAGACAGGGACCCAAGAGACCCAGTACTTC. Protein sequence: CASSLQTGTQETQYF.

The sample holds many counts of this clonotype. The chain carries TRBV5-1 and TRBJ2-1; perhaps TRBD1 as D (6 bases). CDR1 and CDR2 from the germline V gene are SGHRS and YFSETQ. Trimming shortened V by 3 bases and J by 8 bases, and 18 bases separated the two germline ends. CDR3 size: 15 residues. The chain's CDR3 is CASSSRQVGSDEQFF. DNA of the CDR3: TGCGCCAGCAGCTCCCGACAGGTGGGAAGCGATGAGCAGTTCTTC. Drawing the rest from reference TRBV5-1 and TRBJ2-1, the complete variable domain is KAGVTQTPRYLIKTRGQQVTLSCSPISGHRSVSWYQQTPGQGLQFLFEYFSETQRNKGNFPGRFSGRQFSNSRSEMNVSTLELGDSALYLCASSSRQVGSDEQFFGPGTRLTVL.

This clonotype was counted a few times. V usage is TRBV29-1 and J usage is TRBJ1-2, with unresolved D. This CDR3 comprises 12 residues. Trimming left V 5 bases short and J 8 bases short, with 15 bases between. Germline V CDR1 and CDR2: SQVTM, ANQGSEA. The CDR3 DNA reads TGCAGCGTTTATCGGCCCCCGGGAGGCTACACCTTC. Its protein product is CSVYRPPGGYTF.

This clonotype turned up a few times. Germline is not matched at one junction end, which may reflect a read error. This sequence joins TRBV27 and TRBJ2-3; D not certain. The CDR3 length is 12 residues. CDR1 is MNHEY and CDR2 is SMNVEV in the germline V gene (reference sequence). CDR3 in DNA: TGTGCCGGCAGTGCCCCGGCGGCTACGCAGTATTTT. Protein: CAGSAPAATQYF.

A note on this clonotype: One end of the junction varies from germline; a read error may be responsible. The chain recombines TRBV29-1 with TRBJ2-5; 9 bases line up with TRBD2. CDR3 length equals 13 residues. CDR1 SQVTM and CDR2 ANQGSEA come from the germline V gene. In DNA form, the CDR3 reads TGCAGCGTTGAGCGGGGGGGCCAAGAGGCCCAGTACTTC. Amino acid sequence: CSVERGGQEAQYF.

The V gene is TRBV4-1, the J gene TRBJ2-7; the D is unclear. The CDR3 has 15 residues. Deletions cut 1 base from V and 1 base from J, with 11 bases between. Germline-derived CDR1 and CDR2 are MGHRA and YSYEKL. This CDR3 is CASSQGIRQSYEQYF. CDR3 nucleotide sequence: TGCGCCAGCAGCCAAGGGATTCGTCAATCCTACGAGCAGTACTTC.

This clonotype occurred once. An end of the junction differs from the germline gene, which may be a read error. The chain links TRBV15 to TRBJ1-1; D remains ambiguous. The V gene's germline CDR1 is LNHNV and CDR2 YYDKDF (reference sequence). The CDR3 sequence is 15 residues long. The DNA of the CDR3 is TGTGCCACCAGCAGAGAAAAGGGTTCGAACACTAAAGCTTTCTTT. This sequence encodes CATSREKGSNTKAFF.

This clonotype occurred a few times. The gene calls are TRBV5-1 and TRBJ2-5, with D unresolved. The CDR3 is 15 residues long. CDR1 SGHRS and CDR2 YFSETQ come from the germline V gene. V lost 0 bases and J 5 bases, leaving 14 bases between the germline ends. The CDR3 spells CASSLDDPFTETQYF. CDR3 sequence (DNA): TGCGCCAGCAGCTTGGATGACCCGTTTACGGAGACCCAGTACTTC.